This TCR beta chain was documented in a study of blood T cell repertoires in COVID-19. TCRdb's table, derived via immunoSEQ multiplex PCR, lists solely in-frame clones and lacks some. The data contain around 360,000 clones, more than 85% of them singletons. CDR3 length: 13 residues. Germline V gene sequence: CDR1 LNHNV, CDR2 YYDKDF (reference sequence). Trimming shortened V by 3 bases and J by 2 bases, and 7 bases separated the two germline ends. The cohort comprised adults aged roughly 18 to 90 years residing in about 25 US areas. Participants' own reports of clinical history determined their cohort assignment.

This TCR derives from a woman aged 25 to 39 who had recovered from COVID-19. The source material was PBMCs or T cells enriched from blood (not recorded which). The rearrangement joins TRBV15 to TRBJ2-5, with D possibly being TRBD1 (6 bases). The CDR3 loop reads CATSRDRQETQYF. The DNA for the CDR3 is TGTGCCACCAGCAGGGACAGACAAGAGACCCAGTACTTC.